The 25 T cell receptor beta chains below all came from one sample that was sequenced in a study of shared clonotypes between healthy human individuals. Measured with immunoSEQ multiplex PCR; TCRdb has only the in-frame clones, and not every one. Of about 680,000 clones in the sample, 92% were seen once. Naive CD8 cells lacked CD45RO, underwent positive selection for CCR7 and left out terminally differentiated effector memory CD45RA+ cells. Sequenced: naive CD8+ T cells sorted from blood. These receptor sequences come from a man between 25 and 39 years old in good health.

The chain employs TRBV5-4 and TRBJ2-2; 11 bases are a match to TRBD2. CDR3 length: 17 amino acids. CDR1 and CDR2 from the germline V gene are SGHNT and YYREEE (reference sequence). V lost 7 bases, J lost 7 bases, and 15 bases stayed unmatched. The CDR3 here is CASQGETSGMNHGELFF. The DNA for the CDR3 is TGTGCCAGCCAGGGAGAGACTAGCGGGATGAATCACGGGGAGCTGTTTTTT.

This clone was observed a few times. The V gene is TRBV7-9, the J gene TRBJ1-1; TRBD1 might be the D (5 bases). The CDR3 consists of 11 residues. The V and J ends lost 5 bases and 6 bases respectively, with 7 bases between them. CDR1 is SEHNR and CDR2 is FQNEAQ in the germline V gene (reference sequence). The CDR3 is CASSRQPEAFF. The CDR3 DNA reads TGTGCCAGCAGCCGACAGCCTGAAGCTTTCTTT.

This chain joins TRBV7-9 and TRBJ2-5; D remains ambiguous. CDR1 is SEHNR, CDR2 FQNEAQ, per germline (reference sequence). The CDR3 covers 16 residues. The ends were cut back, 4 bases at V and 5 bases at J, with 20 bases in the middle. The CDR3 bases are TGTGCCAGCAGCTCCCTCGTGACAACGATTCGGGAGACCCAGTACTTC. This encodes CASSSLVTTIRETQYF.

J is TRBJ2-5 and V is TRBV25-1; D possibly corresponds to TRBD1 (6 bases). The CDR3 is 16 amino acids. Germline V CDR1 and CDR2: MGHDK, SYGVNS. V was pared by 3 bases and J by 0 bases, with 14 bases between. The CDR3 sequence: CASSDGTSPYQETQYF. The CDR3 coding sequence is TGTGCCAGCAGTGACGGGACATCACCTTACCAAGAGACCCAGTACTTC.

The CDR3 here is CASLRGGLQETQYF. Written as DNA, the CDR3 is TGTGCCAGCCTCCGTGGAGGGCTACAAGAGACCCAGTACTTC. The chain recombines TRBV7-9 with TRBJ2-5; perhaps TRBD2 as D (6 bases). Per the germline V gene, CDR1 is SEHNR and CDR2 is FQNEAQ (reference sequence). V lost 8 bases, J lost 2 bases, and 15 bases lay in between. The CDR3 is 14 amino acids. Complete variable domain (other parts from reference TRBV7-9 and TRBJ2-5): DTGVSQNPRHKITKRGQNVTFRCDPISEHNRLYWYRQTLGQGPEFLTYFQNEAQLEKSRLLSDRFSAERPKGSFSTLEIQRTEQGDSAMYLCASLRGGLQETQYFGPGTRLLVL.

The V and J genes are TRBV4-3 and TRBJ2-7; D might be TRBD2 (6 bases). The ends were cut back, 3 bases at V and 4 bases at J, with 16 bases in the middle. Germline V gene data show CDR1 as LGHNA and CDR2 as YSLEER. The CDR3 is 15 residues long. The DNA of the CDR3 is TGCGCCAGCAGCCAGGGGACTTCGGTTGTTTACGAGCAGTACTTC. This translates into CASSQGTSVVYEQYF.

V is TRBV7-9 and J is TRBJ1-1, with 8 bases that match TRBD1. Germline loops: CDR1 SEHNR, CDR2 FQNEAQ (reference sequence). V was clipped by 5 bases and J by 8 bases; unmatched bases: 7. This CDR3 has 13 residues. CDR3 loop: CASSITGGKEAFF. The CDR3 DNA follows: TGTGCCAGCAGCATTACAGGGGGGAAAGAAGCTTTCTTT.

The chain joins TRBV27 to TRBJ2-3; 7 positions match TRBD1. Germline CDR1 MNHEY, CDR2 SMNVEV (reference sequence). Trimming cost V 0 bases and J 1 base; bases outside gene matches: 4. This CDR3 comprises 16 residues. CDR3 protein: CASSLSRQGGTDTQYF. As DNA, the CDR3 is TGTGCCAGCAGTTTATCTCGACAGGGCGGCACAGATACGCAGTATTTT.

The chain is built from TRBV27 and TRBJ2-1, with 8 positions matching TRBD2. V shed 6 bases and J 3 bases; nucleotides not matched to a gene: 13. The CDR3 contains 17 residues. CDR1 and CDR2 from the germline V gene are MNHEY and SMNVEV (reference sequence). As DNA, the CDR3 is TGTGCCAGCAGACCGGCGTCGGGACTAGTGAACTACAATGAGCAGTTCTTC. This codes for CASRPASGLVNYNEQFF.

This CDR3 is CASSMSWDSGNTIYF. CDR3 nucleotides: TGTGCCAGCAGCATGAGCTGGGACTCTGGAAACACCATATATTTT. The chain has TRBV7-2 and TRBJ1-3; unclear D gene. CDR3 length: 15 amino acids. Trimming shortened V by 5 bases and J by 0 bases, and 11 bases separated the two germline ends. The germline gives CDR1 SGHTA, CDR2 FQGNSA.

This clone has only one observation. The J gene is TRBJ2-5, the V gene TRBV6-5; no clear D. Germline loops: CDR1 MNHEY, CDR2 SVGAGI. This CDR3 is built from 13 residues. Trimming took off 1 base at V and 4 bases at J, with 7 bases between the two ends. CDR3 region: CASSYYKGETQYF. The CDR3 DNA follows: TGTGCCAGCAGTTACTACAAGGGAGAGACCCAGTACTTC.

This chain joins TRBV5-5 and TRBJ2-5, with D unclear. The CDR3 consists of 15 residues. V was trimmed by 4 bases and J by 4 bases, leaving 17 bases between them. Germline lookup yields CDR1 SGHKS and CDR2 YYEKEE (reference sequence). The CDR3 sequence: CASSPLVGARETQYF. CDR3 coding DNA: TGTGCCAGCAGCCCCCTAGTTGGAGCGCGAGAGACCCAGTACTTC.

The chain combines TRBV5-1 with TRBJ2-1, with D hard to call. There are 11 residues in the CDR3. Trimming left V 4 bases short and J 6 bases short, with 5 bases between. CDR1 is SGHRS, CDR2 YFSETQ, per germline. The CDR3 sequence is CASSNSNEQFF. CDR3 DNA sequence: TGCGCCAGCAGCAATAGCAATGAGCAGTTCTTC.

The genes are TRBV5-3 and TRBJ2-7; D may be TRBD1 (5 bases). TRBV5-3 is reported as an ORF; its role is uncertain. V dropped 7 bases and J dropped 9 bases, with 17 bases sitting between them. This CDR3 region has 12 residues. Written as DNA, the CDR3 is TGTGCCAGACAAGTCTCCCAGGGCGGGCAGTACTTC. Translated: CARQVSQGGQYF.

This rearrangement joins TRBV15 to TRBJ2-1, with 7 nucleotides matching TRBD2. Germline V gene data show CDR1 as LNHNV and CDR2 as YYDKDF (reference sequence). V lost 6 bases and J lost 5; bases outside the gene matches: 13. This CDR3 comprises 16 residues. The DNA for the CDR3 is TGTGCCACCAGTCCTGGTGGAGCGGGAAACCACAATGAGCAGTTCTTC. Translated, it gives CATSPGGAGNHNEQFF.

The chain recombines TRBV21-1 with TRBJ1-5. TRBV21-1 has pseudogene status. The CDR3 loop spans 17 amino acids. CDR3 coding DNA: TGTGCCAGCAGCCTGATCGAGGGGTGCGTAGACAATCAGCCCCAGCATTTT. Residues: CASSLIEGCVDNQPQHF.

This sequence joins TRBV29-1 and TRBJ1-1; D is unclear. CDR3 length: 12 residues. V was shortened by 2 bases and J by 2 bases, with 6 bases between the two germline ends. Germline CDR1 SQVTM, CDR2 ANQGSEA. The CDR3 bases are TGCAGCGTTGAACCGATCAACACTGAAGCTTTCTTT. It is translated as CSVEPINTEAFF.

This clone was detected only once. The J gene is TRBJ1-3, the V gene TRBV5-5; 9 bases align to TRBD1. The V gene's germline CDR1 is SGHKS and CDR2 YYEKEE (reference sequence). The CDR3 consists of 15 residues. Germline trimming cut 4 bases from V and 0 bases from J; bases unmatched to any gene: 2. The CDR3 reads CASSPDRGSGNTIYF. Written as DNA, the CDR3 is TGTGCCAGCAGCCCGGACAGGGGCTCTGGAAACACCATATATTTT.

V gene TRBV27 combines with J gene TRBJ1-5; D is unresolved. This CDR3 is built from 14 residues. V dropped 4 bases and J dropped 5 bases, with 12 bases sitting between them. Germline loops: CDR1 MNHEY, CDR2 SMNVEV (reference sequence). In DNA, the CDR3 is TGTGCCAGCAGTTCCGCGGACGGGTATCAGCCCCAGCATTTT. Amino acids: CASSSADGYQPQHF.

The genes are TRBV5-1 and TRBJ2-7, with D unclear. Germline values: CDR1 SGHRS, CDR2 YFSETQ. Deletions cut 4 bases from V and 2 bases from J, with 13 bases between. This CDR3 has 14 amino acids. This chain's CDR3 is CASSAYSGPYEQYF. The DNA for the CDR3 is TGCGCCAGCAGCGCTTACAGTGGCCCCTACGAGCAGTACTTC.

V is TRBV2 and J is TRBJ2-1; the match to TRBD2 covers 11 bases. This CDR3 region has 15 residues. V gave up 7 bases and J gave up 4 bases; unmatched junction bases: 6. CDR1 is SNHLY and CDR2 is FYNNEI in the germline V gene. CDR3 residues: CASILGTSGYNEQFF. CDR3 sequence (DNA): TGTGCCAGCATCCTCGGGACTAGCGGATACAATGAGCAGTTCTTC.

The V and J genes are TRBV7-9 and TRBJ2-7; tentatively, D is TRBD2 (5 bases). CDR3 length: 14 residues. Per the germline V gene, CDR1 is SEHNR and CDR2 is FQNEAQ (reference sequence). V was clipped by 5 bases and J by 3 bases, with 14 bases between them. The CDR3 loop reads CASSKYDGNYEQYF. CDR3 DNA: TGTGCCAGCAGCAAGTACGACGGGAACTACGAGCAGTACTTC.

The genes are TRBV2 and TRBJ2-5; D may be TRBD2 (5 bases). This CDR3 spans 15 amino acids. The germline V and J ends were trimmed by 6 bases and 0 bases, with 14 bases remaining between them. Germline lookup yields CDR1 SNHLY and CDR2 FYNNEI. CDR3 nucleotide sequence: TGTGCCAGCAGGGACTCCGGGATCTACCAAGAGACCCAGTACTTC. Amino acids: CASRDSGIYQETQYF.

This clone was seen only a few times. The V gene is TRBV6-1, the J gene TRBJ2-7; no clear D gene. Deletions cut 2 bases from V and 0 bases from J, with 11 bases between. The CDR3 covers 15 residues. Germline CDR1 is MNHNS and CDR2 is SASEGT. The CDR3 DNA reads as TGTGCCAGCAGTGAATTAGAGAATAACTCCTACGAGCAGTACTTC. Translated, it gives CASSELENNSYEQYF.

The gene calls are TRBV27 and TRBJ2-1, with TRBD1 matching 11 bases. The V gene's germline CDR1 is MNHEY and CDR2 SMNVEV (reference sequence). There are 15 residues in the CDR3. The J segment lost 7 bases and the V segment lost 2 bases, leaving 4 bases of the junction unmatched. The CDR3: CASSLRDRGSNEQFF. CDR3 DNA: TGTGCCAGCAGTTTACGGGACAGGGGGTCGAATGAGCAGTTCTTC.